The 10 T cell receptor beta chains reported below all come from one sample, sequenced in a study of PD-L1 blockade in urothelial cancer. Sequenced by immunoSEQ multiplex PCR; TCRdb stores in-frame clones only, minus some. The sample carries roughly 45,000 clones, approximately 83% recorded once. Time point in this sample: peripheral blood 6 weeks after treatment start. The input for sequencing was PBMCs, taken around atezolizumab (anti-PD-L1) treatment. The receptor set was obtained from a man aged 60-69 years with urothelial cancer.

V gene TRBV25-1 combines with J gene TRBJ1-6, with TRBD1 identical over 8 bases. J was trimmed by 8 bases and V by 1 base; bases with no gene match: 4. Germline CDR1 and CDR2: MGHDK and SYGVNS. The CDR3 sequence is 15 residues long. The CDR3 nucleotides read TGTGCCAGCAGTGAATCCAGGGGGCCTGATTCACCCCTCCACTTT. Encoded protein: CASSESRGPDSPLHF.

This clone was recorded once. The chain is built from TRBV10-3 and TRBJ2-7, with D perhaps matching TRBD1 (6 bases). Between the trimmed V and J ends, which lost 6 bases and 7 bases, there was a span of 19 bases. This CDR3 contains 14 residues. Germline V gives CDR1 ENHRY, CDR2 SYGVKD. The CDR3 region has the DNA TGTGCCATCAGAGCCTGGGCAGGGGAAGGGGAGCAGTACTTC. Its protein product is CAIRAWAGEGEQYF.

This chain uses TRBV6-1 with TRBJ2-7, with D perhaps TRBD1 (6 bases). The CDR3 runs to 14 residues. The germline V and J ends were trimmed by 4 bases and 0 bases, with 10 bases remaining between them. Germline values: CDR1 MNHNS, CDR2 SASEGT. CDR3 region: CASSGGQLSYEQYF. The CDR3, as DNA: TGTGCCAGCAGTGGAGGACAGCTCTCCTACGAGCAGTACTTC.

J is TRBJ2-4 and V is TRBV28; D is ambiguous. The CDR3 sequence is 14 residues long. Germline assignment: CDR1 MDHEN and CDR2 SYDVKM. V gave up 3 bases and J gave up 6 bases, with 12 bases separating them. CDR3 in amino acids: CASSLPRSRNIQYF. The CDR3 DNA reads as TGTGCCAGCAGTTTGCCCAGATCTAGAAACATTCAGTACTTC. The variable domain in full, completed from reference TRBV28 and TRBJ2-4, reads DVKVTQSSRYLVKRTGEKVFLECVQDMDHENMFWYRQDPGLGLRLIYFSYDVKMKEKGDIPEGYSVSREKKERFSLILESASTNQTSMYLCASSLPRSRNIQYFGAGTRLSVL.

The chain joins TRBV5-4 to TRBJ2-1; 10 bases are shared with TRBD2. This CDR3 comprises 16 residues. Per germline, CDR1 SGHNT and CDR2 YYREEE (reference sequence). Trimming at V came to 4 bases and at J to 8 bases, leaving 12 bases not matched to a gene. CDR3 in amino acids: CASSALQRGGGHEQFF. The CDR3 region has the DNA TGTGCCAGCAGCGCCCTCCAGCGGGGGGGTGGGCATGAGCAGTTCTTC.

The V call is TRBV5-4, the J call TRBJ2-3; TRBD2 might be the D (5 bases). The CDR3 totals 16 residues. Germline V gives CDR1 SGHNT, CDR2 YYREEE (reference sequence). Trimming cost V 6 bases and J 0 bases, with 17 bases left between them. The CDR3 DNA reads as TGTGCCAGCACCCGCCTATGGGAGAGTAGCACAGATACGCAGTATTTT. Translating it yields CASTRLWESSTDTQYF.

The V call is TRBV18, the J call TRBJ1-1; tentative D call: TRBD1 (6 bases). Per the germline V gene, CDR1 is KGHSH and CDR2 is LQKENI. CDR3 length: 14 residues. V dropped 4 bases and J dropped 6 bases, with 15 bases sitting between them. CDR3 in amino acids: CASSQYRQDPEAFF. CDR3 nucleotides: TGTGCCAGCTCACAGTACCGACAGGACCCTGAAGCTTTCTTT.

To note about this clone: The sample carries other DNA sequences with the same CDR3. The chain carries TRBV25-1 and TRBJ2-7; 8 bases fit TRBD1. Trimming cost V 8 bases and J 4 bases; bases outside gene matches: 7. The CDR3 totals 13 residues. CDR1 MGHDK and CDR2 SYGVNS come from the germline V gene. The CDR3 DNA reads TGTGCCAGCCGCGGACAGGGTCCGTACGAGCAGTACTTC. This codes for CASRGQGPYEQYF.

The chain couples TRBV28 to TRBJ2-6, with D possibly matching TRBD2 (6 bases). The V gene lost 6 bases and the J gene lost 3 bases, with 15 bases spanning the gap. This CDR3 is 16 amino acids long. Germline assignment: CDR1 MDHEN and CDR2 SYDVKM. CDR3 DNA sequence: TGTGCCAGCAGCCGAGGAGGGGCGGTTGGGGCCAACGTCCTGACTTTC. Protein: CASSRGGAVGANVLTF.

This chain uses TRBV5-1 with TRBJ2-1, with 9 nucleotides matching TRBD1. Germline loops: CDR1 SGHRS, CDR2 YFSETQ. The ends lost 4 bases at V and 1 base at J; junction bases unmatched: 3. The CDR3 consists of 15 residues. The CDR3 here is CASSRGQGSYNEQFF. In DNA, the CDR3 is TGCGCCAGCAGCCGTGGACAGGGGTCCTACAATGAGCAGTTCTTC.